This T cell receptor beta chain was retrieved from a study of cytomegalovirus exposure and HLA in healthy donors. Germline-derived CDR1 and CDR2 are SGHNT and YENEEA. V lost 3 bases and J lost 6, with 12 bases in between. This CDR3 is built from 13 residues. This clone turned up a few times. The PCR employed 60 Vbeta primers together with 13 Jbeta primers. The protocol was immunoSEQ multiplex PCR, while the TCRdb copy is restricted to in-frame clones and leaves out a portion. The sample carries around 140,000 clones, around three quarters recorded once. The sample comprised PBMCs. The chain is built from TRBV11-3 and TRBJ2-7; tentatively, D is TRBD1 (5 bases). The clonotype comes from a man aged 35-49 years in good health and CMV-seropositive. The DNA of the CDR3 is TGTGCCAGCAGCTTGGGCAGGGTGGGCGAGCAGTACTTC. As protein: CASSLGRVGEQYF.